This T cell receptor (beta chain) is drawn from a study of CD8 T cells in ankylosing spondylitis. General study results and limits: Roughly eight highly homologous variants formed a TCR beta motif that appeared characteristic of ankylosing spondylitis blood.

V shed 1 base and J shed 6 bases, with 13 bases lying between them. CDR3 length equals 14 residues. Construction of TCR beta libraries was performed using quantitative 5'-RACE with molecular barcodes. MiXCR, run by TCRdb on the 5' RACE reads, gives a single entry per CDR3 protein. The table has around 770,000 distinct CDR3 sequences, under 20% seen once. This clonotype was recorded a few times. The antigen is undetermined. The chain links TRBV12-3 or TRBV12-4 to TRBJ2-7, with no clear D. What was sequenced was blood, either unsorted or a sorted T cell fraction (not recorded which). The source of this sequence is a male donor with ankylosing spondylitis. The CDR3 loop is CASSLEIPWGEQYF. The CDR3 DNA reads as TGTGCCAGCAGTTTAGAGATACCCTGGGGCGAGCAGTACTTC.